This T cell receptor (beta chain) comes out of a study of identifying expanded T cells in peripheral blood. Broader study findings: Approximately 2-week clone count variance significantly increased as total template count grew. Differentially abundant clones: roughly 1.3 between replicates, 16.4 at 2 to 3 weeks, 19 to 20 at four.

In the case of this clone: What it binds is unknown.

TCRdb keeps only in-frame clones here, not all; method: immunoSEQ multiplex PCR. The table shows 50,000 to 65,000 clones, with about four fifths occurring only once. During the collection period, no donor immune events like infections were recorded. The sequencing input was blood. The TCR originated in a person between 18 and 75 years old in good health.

Here the CDR3 reads CASSLDLYEQYF. In nucleotides, the CDR3 is TGCGCCAGCAGCCTAGATCTTTACGAGCAGTACTTC. The chain uses TRBV5-1 and TRBJ2-7; no definite D call. The V and J ends lost 4 bases and 4 bases respectively, with 9 bases between them. The CDR3 covers 12 residues. From germline, CDR1 is SGHRS and CDR2 YFSETQ.